Following are 11 T cell receptor beta chains from one sample sequenced in a study of early T cells in non-severe SARS-CoV-2 infection. One entry per CDR3 protein, called by TCRdb with MiXCR from the 5' RACE reads. Here the sample spans about 80,000 distinct CDR3 sequences, about 13% being singletons. The specimen was whole blood. These receptors were collected from an adult who was a healthcare worker with PCR-confirmed SARS-CoV-2 infection or an uninfected control (not recorded which).

This clonotype has at least ten counts. This rearrangement joins TRBV5-1 to TRBJ2-5; no clear D gene. V was trimmed by 0 bases and J by 5 bases, leaving 5 bases between them. This CDR3 comprises 12 residues. Germline V gene sequence: CDR1 SGHRS, CDR2 YFSETQ. The CDR3 sequence: CASSLDFETQYF. In DNA form, the CDR3 reads TGCGCCAGCAGCTTGGATTTCGAGACCCAGTACTTC.

This clonotype appeared a few times. The chain has TRBV28 and TRBJ2-3, with D unclear. Per germline, CDR1 MDHEN and CDR2 SYDVKM. V was pared by 7 bases and J by 8 bases, with 10 bases between. The CDR3 extends over 11 amino acids. CDR3 DNA: TGTGCCAGCACCATGAATCTTACGCAGTATTTT. Protein sequence: CASTMNLTQYF.

Only a few counts were recorded for this clonotype. The genes are TRBV24-1 and TRBJ2-3; the match to TRBD2 covers 10 bases. The CDR3 extends over 14 amino acids. V shed 3 bases and J 6 bases; nucleotides not matched to a gene: 2. CDR1 is KGHDR, CDR2 SFDVKD, per germline. CDR3 DNA: TGTGCCACCAGTGATAGCGGGGGGGCCGATACGCAGTATTTT. Translated, it gives CATSDSGGADTQYF.

This clonotype occurred a few times. This chain links TRBV11-2 with TRBJ2-5; 9 positions agree with TRBD1. V was clipped by 1 base and J by 3 bases; unmatched bases: 3. This CDR3 has 15 residues. Germline CDR1 is SGHAT and CDR2 is FQNNGV. CDR3 sequence: CASSLVGQGKETQYF. The DNA for the CDR3 is TGTGCCAGCAGCTTAGTGGGACAGGGAAAAGAGACCCAGTACTTC.

There are many counts of this clonotype. V usage is TRBV20-1 and J usage is TRBJ2-1; TRBD2 is a possible D gene (6 bases). The CDR3 spans 16 residues. Germline V lookup: CDR1 DFQATT, CDR2 SNEGSKA (reference sequence). V dropped 2 bases and J dropped 4 bases, with 18 bases sitting between them. The CDR3, as DNA: TGCAGTGCTAGATCGGCTAGCGAAACATATTACAATGAGCAGTTCTTC. It encodes CSARSASETYYNEQFF.

This clonotype showed up just a few times. This chain links TRBV19 with TRBJ1-1; no clear D. The CDR3 consists of 12 residues. The germline V gene encodes CDR1 LNHDA and CDR2 SQIVND (reference sequence). V was shortened by 5 bases and J by 5 bases, with 9 bases between the two germline ends. CDR3 bases: TGTGCCAGTAGTCTTGGATATACTGAAGCTTTCTTT. Protein sequence: CASSLGYTEAFF.

This chain connects TRBV7-2 to TRBJ1-3; the D gene is possibly TRBD1 (5 bases). CDR1 SGHTA and CDR2 FQGNSA come from the germline V gene. CDR3 length: 15 residues. V dropped 0 bases and J dropped 0 bases, with 6 bases sitting between them. CDR3 in amino acids: CASSLATGSGNTIYF. In DNA, the CDR3 is TGTGCCAGCAGCTTAGCTACAGGCTCTGGAAACACCATATATTTT.

This clonotype was counted between two and nine times. The genes are TRBV11-2 and TRBJ2-3; 10 nucleotides align to TRBD2. Germline V gene data show CDR1 as SGHAT and CDR2 as FQNNGV. V shed 5 bases, J shed 4 bases, and the junction held 3 bases outside the gene matches. The length of the CDR3 is 14 residues. The CDR3 DNA sequence: TGTGCCAGCAGCCTAGCGGGGGTTTCAGATACGCAGTATTTT. It yields the protein CASSLAGVSDTQYF. Using reference TRBV11-2 and TRBJ2-3 for the parts outside the CDR3, the full variable domain is EAGVAQSPRYKIIEKRQSVAFWCNPISGHATLYWYQQILGQGPKLLIQFQNNGVVDDSQLPKDRFSAERLKGVDSTLKIQPAKLEDSAVYLCASSLAGVSDTQYFGPGTRLTVL.

The chain joins TRBV12-3 or TRBV12-4 to TRBJ2-1; perhaps TRBD1 as D (6 bases). This CDR3 contains 13 residues. V dropped 8 bases and J dropped 4 bases, with 12 bases sitting between them. In DNA, the CDR3 is TGTGCCAGCCAGCCCAGGGGATACAATGAGCAGTTCTTC. It translates to CASQPRGYNEQFF.

Ten or more counts support this clonotype. This rearrangement joins TRBV7-2 to TRBJ2-2; tentative D call: TRBD1 (6 bases). The CDR3 sequence is 14 residues long. Germline V gene sequence: CDR1 SGHTA, CDR2 FQGNSA. The V end lost 5 bases, the J end lost 6 bases, and 13 bases lay between the germline ends. CDR3 in DNA: TGTGCCAGCAGCATAAAGACAGGACCCGGGGAGCTGTTTTTT. It yields the protein CASSIKTGPGELFF.

The V and J genes are TRBV6-2 or TRBV6-3 and TRBJ1-6; TRBD1 aligns across 12 bases. Per the germline V gene, CDR1 is MNHEY and CDR2 is SVGEGT. Trimming at V came to 7 bases and at J to 10 bases, leaving 5 bases not matched to a gene. The CDR3 consists of 14 residues. The DNA of the CDR3 is TGTGCCAGCATTACCGGGACAGGGGGCTCACCCCTCCACTTT. Protein sequence: CASITGTGGSPLHF.